A selection of T cell receptor beta chains follows, all from one sample in a study of T cell responses to AZD1222 COVID-19 vaccine. Some clones are missing from TCRdb's copy, which holds only in-frame ones; the method was immunoSEQ multiplex PCR. This table holds approximately 110,000 clones, over 75% found once. The sequenced sample was peripheral blood, obtained on day 0 of AZD1222 vaccination. The receptors here all came from an adult in good health. The CDR3 runs from the conserved cysteine through the conserved F or W. The order of the fields is CDR3 protein, CDR3 DNA, D gene, clone size, J gene, CDR3 length, V gene. D genes are given only for firm matches. Clone size is shown for a subset of rows, as once, few, many or a class of expanded clone.

CASSFSGGYYEQYF | TGTGCCAGCAGCTTTAGCGGGGGGTATTACGAGCAGTACTTC | TRBD2 | - | TRBJ2-7 | 14 | TRBV11-3
CASSETLGGNSPLHF | TGTGCCAGCAGTGAGACACTGGGGGGAAATTCACCCCTCCACTTT | - | once | TRBJ1-6 | 15 | TRBV28
CASSQIDRSGELFF | TGTGCCAGCAGCCAGATCGACAGGTCCGGGGAGCTGTTTTTT | - | - | TRBJ2-2 | 14 | TRBV3-1/TRBV3-2
CASSLDNEQFF | TGTGCCAGTAGTTTAGACAATGAGCAGTTCTTC | - | - | TRBJ2-1 | 11 | TRBV19
CASSLGSALSGNTIYF | TGTGCCAGCAGTTTAGGCTCGGCCCTCTCTGGAAACACCATATATTTT | - | - | TRBJ1-3 | 16 | TRBV28
CASSQDLGQGSNEKLFF | TGCGCCAGCAGCCAAGATTTGGGGCAGGGAAGTAATGAAAAACTGTTTTTT | - | once | TRBJ1-4 | 17 | TRBV4-3
CASSFRSGAAGEKLFF | TGTGCCAGCAGCTTTAGGTCAGGGGCGGCAGGGGAAAAACTGTTTTTT | - | - | TRBJ1-4 | 16 | TRBV13
CSVRVNTEAFF | TGCAGCGTTCGGGTGAACACTGAAGCTTTCTTT | - | few | TRBJ1-1 | 11 | TRBV29-1
CSVAGGPETQYF | TGCAGCGTCGCAGGGGGACCAGAGACCCAGTACTTC | TRBD1 | - | TRBJ2-5 | 12 | TRBV29-1
CASSPLSGGAETQYF | TGTGCCAGCAGCCCCCTTAGCGGGGGGGCGGAGACCCAGTACTTC | TRBD2 | - | TRBJ2-5 | 15 | TRBV7-9
CASSPDWGEQFF | TGTGCCAGCAGCCCCGACTGGGGTGAGCAGTTCTTC | - | - | TRBJ2-1 | 12 | TRBV9
CASSFAPSPTGDGEAFF | TGTGCCAGCAGCTTCGCCCCCTCACCGACAGGGGACGGGGAAGCTTTCTTT | TRBD1 | - | TRBJ1-1 | 17 | TRBV7-2
CASSFLPLPGYTF | TGTGCCAGCAGTTTTTTACCTCTCCCTGGCTACACCTTC | - | - | TRBJ1-2 | 13 | TRBV12-3/TRBV12-4
CATSAAGTVQETQYF | TGTGCCACCAGTGCCGCAGGGACGGTACAAGAGACCCAGTACTTC | - | - | TRBJ2-5 | 15 | TRBV24-1
CASSLERGGDTQYF | TGTGCCAGCAGTTTGGAGCGGGGAGGAGATACGCAGTATTTT | TRBD2 | - | TRBJ2-3 | 14 | TRBV28
CASSETGSRGNQPQHF | TGTGCCAGCAGTGAAACAGGATCGAGAGGCAATCAGCCCCAGCATTTT | - | - | TRBJ1-5 | 16 | TRBV2
CATSDPEGGVPEKLFF | TGTGCCACCAGTGACCCCGAGGGGGGTGTTCCTGAAAAACTGTTTTTT | - | - | TRBJ1-4 | 16 | TRBV24-1
CASSSHRGNTEAFF | TGTGCCAGCAGTTCCCACAGGGGTAACACTGAAGCTTTCTTT | TRBD1 | - | TRBJ1-1 | 14 | TRBV6-2/TRBV6-3
CASPRGYSYEQYF | TGTGCCAGCCCCCGGGGGTACTCCTACGAGCAGTACTTC | - | - | TRBJ2-7 | 13 | TRBV11-2
CASSQEFRGQGPFDNEQFF | TGTGCCAGCAGCCAAGAATTTAGGGGACAGGGGCCATTCGACAATGAGCAGTTCTTC | TRBD1 | once | TRBJ2-1 | 19 | TRBV14
CASSQASDRVNTGELFF | TGTGCCAGCAGCCAAGCGAGCGACAGGGTCAACACCGGGGAGCTGTTTTTT | TRBD1 | - | TRBJ2-2 | 17 | TRBV3-1/TRBV3-2
CATSATGSGNTIYF | TGTGCCACCAGTGCGACAGGCTCTGGAAACACCATATATTTT | - | - | TRBJ1-3 | 14 | TRBV24-1
CAWSAASNQPQHF | TGTGCCTGGAGTGCAGCAAGCAATCAGCCCCAGCATTTT | - | once | TRBJ1-5 | 13 | TRBV30
CASSYRAFSSSYEQYF | TGTGCCAGCAGTTACCGCGCCTTCTCTAGCTCCTACGAGCAGTACTTC | - | - | TRBJ2-7 | 16 | TRBV6-5
CASSQNFLAEAFF | TGCGCCAGCAGCCAGAACTTCTTGGCTGAAGCTTTCTTT | - | - | TRBJ1-1 | 13 | TRBV4-3
CATSDSRDSNQPQHF | TGTGCCACCAGTGATAGCCGGGACAGCAATCAGCCCCAGCATTTT | - | - | TRBJ1-5 | 15 | TRBV24-1
CATSDLGFSYGYTF | TGTGCCACCAGTGATTTAGGGTTTTCCTATGGCTACACCTTC | - | once | TRBJ1-2 | 14 | TRBV24-1
CASRTGINEQFF | TGTGCCAGTAGGACAGGGATCAATGAGCAGTTCTTC | TRBD1 | - | TRBJ2-1 | 12 | TRBV19
CASSLTGGSYEQYF | TGTGCCAGCAGTTTGACAGGGGGCTCCTACGAGCAGTACTTC | TRBD1 | - | TRBJ2-7 | 14 | TRBV28
CASSDRVGNTIYF | TGTGCCAGCAGTGACCGGGTTGGAAACACCATATATTTT | - | - | TRBJ1-3 | 13 | TRBV2
CAWGNKGLGEKLFF | TGTGCCTGGGGAAACAAGGGCTTGGGGGAAAAACTGTTTTTT | - | - | TRBJ1-4 | 14 | TRBV30
CASSRGFLEDTQYF | TGTGCCAGCAGCCGGGGCTTCTTGGAAGATACGCAGTATTTT | - | - | TRBJ2-3 | 14 | TRBV7-9
CASSLKGPSGNTIYF | TGTGCCAGCAGCCTTAAGGGGCCCTCTGGAAACACCATATATTTT | - | once | TRBJ1-3 | 15 | TRBV5-4
CATSRDQGGVEPQHF | TGTGCCACCAGCAGAGATCAGGGTGGAGTAGAGCCCCAGCATTTT | - | - | TRBJ1-5 | 15 | TRBV15
CASSYSEEGETQYF | TGTGCCAGCAGTTACTCGGAGGAGGGAGAGACCCAGTACTTC | - | - | TRBJ2-5 | 14 | TRBV6-6
CASSLLASSGNTIYF | TGTGCCAGCAGCTTATTGGCGAGCTCTGGAAACACCATATATTTT | - | few | TRBJ1-3 | 15 | TRBV7-6
CASSTLGANVLTF | TGTGCCAGCAGCACCCTTGGGGCCAACGTCCTGACTTTC | - | - | TRBJ2-6 | 13 | TRBV6-2/TRBV6-3
CATSRGLREKLFF | TGTGCCACCAGCAGGGGATTGAGAGAAAAACTGTTTTTT | - | - | TRBJ1-4 | 13 | TRBV15
CASRSTQQYF | TGTGCCAGCAGATCCACCCAGCAGTACTTC | - | - | TRBJ2-7 | 10 | TRBV28